Below are 3 T cell receptor beta chains sequenced from a single sample in a study of cytomegalovirus exposure and HLA in healthy donors. Use of 60 Vbeta and 13 Jbeta primers characterized the PCR. The assay was immunoSEQ multiplex PCR, and TCRdb's table has in-frame clones only and misses some. Of over 120,000 clones in the sample, around 82% were seen once. Sequenced sample: PBMCs. The receptor source for this set is a female donor in good health and CMV-seronegative.

CDR3 protein: CASSTIQGAPNEQFF. As DNA, the CDR3 is TGTGCCAGCAGCACAATACAGGGGGCGCCCAATGAGCAGTTCTTC. The chain uses TRBV5-4 and TRBJ2-1; 9 bases line up with TRBD1. The CDR3 runs 15 residues. Germline CDR1 reads SGHNT; CDR2 reads YYREEE (reference sequence). V gave up 4 bases and J gave up 6 bases; unmatched junction bases: 8.

The V and J genes are TRBV30 and TRBJ2-3; 13 bases align to TRBD2. Germline values: CDR1 GTSNPN, CDR2 SVGIG (reference sequence). The length of the CDR3 is 14 residues. After removal of 3 bases from V and 6 bases from J, the junction contained 3 bases not matched to a gene. The CDR3 here is CAWRLAGGLDTQYF. For the CDR3, the DNA is TGTGCCTGGAGACTAGCGGGGGGGCTGGATACGCAGTATTTT.

The table lists this clone with a few counts. The chain recombines TRBV6-6 with TRBJ1-5; 11 nucleotides align to TRBD1. The CDR3 totals 13 residues. Germline-derived CDR1 and CDR2 are MNHNY and SVGAGI (reference sequence). J lost 7 bases, V lost 5 bases, and 1 base had no gene match. The CDR3, as DNA: TGTGCCAGCAGTGGGGACAGGGGGCAGCCCCAGCATTTT. Translation: CASSGDRGQPQHF.